The 9 T cell receptor beta chains below were found in one sample sequenced in a study of regulatory T cells in long-lasting Graves disease. Indicated time point: persistent/refractory GD, antithyroid drugs over 5 years with positive TRAb. PBMCs were the source of the RNA used for TCR sequencing. To make TCR beta libraries, researchers used iRepertoire HTBI primers and Arm-PCR of CDR3 regions. TCRdb independently ran MiXCR on the multiplex PCR reads; one entry per CDR3 protein. The table has roughly 300,000 distinct CDR3 sequences, 15% to 20% seen once. Sample: peripheral blood mononuclear cells (PBMCs), taken when the disease was refractory, from a patient treated with antithyroid drugs. These receptors all stem from a female donor with Graves disease.

Only a few counts were recorded for this clonotype. The rearrangement links TRBV11-2 to TRBJ2-2; D is possibly TRBD2 (5 bases). With 7 bases removed from V and 5 bases from J, the gap between germline ends came to 20 bases. The CDR3 length is 16 residues. Germline assignment: CDR1 SGHAT and CDR2 FQNNGV. The CDR3 nucleotides are TGTGCCAGCACTACTAGTGTACTATGGCTAACCGGGGAGCTGTTTTTT. It yields the protein CASTTSVLWLTGELFF.

This clonotype was counted ten times or more. The chain combines TRBV11-3 with TRBJ2-7, with D hard to call. Germline lookup yields CDR1 SGHNT and CDR2 YENEEA. CDR3 size: 13 residues. Trimming left V 2 bases short and J 0 bases short, with 5 bases between. CDR3 coding DNA: TGTGCCAGCAGCTTAAAGAGCTCCTACGAGCAGTACTTC. This translates into CASSLKSSYEQYF. Full variable domain (remainder filled in from reference TRBV11-3 and TRBJ2-7): EAGVVQSPRYKIIEKKQPVAFWCNPISGHNTLYWYLQNLGQGPELLIRYENEEAVDDSQLPKDRFSAERLKGVDSTLKIQPAELGDSAVYLCASSLKSSYEQYFGPGTRLTVT.

This clonotype was counted at least ten times. This chain joins TRBV11-1 and TRBJ2-4; D not certain. The CDR3 totals 12 residues. Germline lookup yields CDR1 SGHAT and CDR2 FQDESV (reference sequence). The ends were cut back, 2 bases at V and 9 bases at J, with 8 bases in the middle. In DNA form, the CDR3 reads TGTGCCAGCAGCTTAAGGACGGGCATTCAGTACTTC. Encoded protein: CASSLRTGIQYF.

The rearrangement joins TRBV4-3 to TRBJ1-1, with unresolved D. CDR1 LGHNA and CDR2 YSLEER come from the germline V gene. Trimming stripped 3 bases from V and 2 bases from J, with 19 bases between. This CDR3 spans 17 amino acids. In DNA form, the CDR3 reads TGCGCCAGCAGCCAGACCTTGGGCAGCCCGAGTAACACTGAAGCTTTCTTT. Translating it yields CASSQTLGSPSNTEAFF.

This clonotype was picked up many times. This chain connects TRBV12-3 or TRBV12-4 to TRBJ1-4; the D is unclear. CDR3 size: 13 residues. V was shortened by 6 bases and J by 5 bases, with 10 bases between the two germline ends. CDR3 nucleotides: TGTGCCAGCAGCCTCTCGTGGAATGAAAAACTGTTTTTT. Translating it yields CASSLSWNEKLFF.

This clonotype was recorded many times. The J gene is TRBJ1-2, the V gene TRBV24-1, with TRBD1 matching over 10 bases. Germline-derived CDR1 and CDR2 are KGHDR and SFDVKD. The J segment lost 3 bases and the V segment lost 4 bases, leaving 4 bases of the junction unmatched. CDR3 length: 15 residues. The CDR3 region has the DNA TGTGCCACCAGTGACCACGGACAGGGGGACTATGGCTACACCTTC. This gives the protein CATSDHGQGDYGYTF.

This clonotype was counted only a few times. This chain joins TRBV12-3 or TRBV12-4 and TRBJ1-3; D not resolved. CDR3 length: 17 amino acids. The V end lost 0 bases, the J end lost 0 bases, and 12 bases lay between the germline ends. Written as DNA, the CDR3 is TGTGCCAGCAGTTTAGCGCGACGTACTAGCTCTGGAAACACCATATATTTT. This encodes CASSLARRTSSGNTIYF.

Remarks on this clonotype: This may come from a read error, since a much larger clone is one base off. This sequence joins TRBV27 and TRBJ2-6; D is possibly TRBD2 (5 bases). V was clipped by 7 bases and J by 2 bases, with 6 bases between them. The CDR3 contains 13 residues. CDR1 and CDR2 (germline): MNHEY, SMNVEV (reference sequence). The CDR3 bases are TGTGCCAGCAAGAGGGCTGGGGCCAACGTCCTGACTTTC. The encoded protein is CASKRAGANVLTF.

Only a few counts were recorded for this clonotype. The V and J genes are TRBV6-1 and TRBJ2-7, with D perhaps TRBD1 (5 bases). The V end was cut by 8 bases, the J end by 4 bases, with 9 bases between. The CDR3 runs 11 residues. From germline, CDR1 is MNHNS and CDR2 SASEGT. CDR3 in DNA: TGTGCCAGCCCCCAGGGTTACGAGCAGTACTTC. It is translated as CASPQGYEQYF.